The 22 T cell receptor beta chains given below trace back to one sample, sequenced in a study of blood T cell repertoires in COVID-19. Clones were sequenced by immunoSEQ multiplex PCR, and TCRdb holds only the in-frame ones, with some missing. The sample contains 380,000 or so clones, more than 65% of which appear only once. Material for sequencing was peripheral blood. The receptors were sampled from a human donor with acute or convalescent COVID-19. The donor label of this sample is uncertain.

The chain is built from TRBV30 and TRBJ2-7; TRBD1 might be the D (6 bases). Trimming stripped 0 bases from V and 2 bases from J, with 8 bases between. The germline gives CDR1 GTSNPN, CDR2 SVGIG (reference sequence). The CDR3 runs 13 residues. Here the CDR3 DNA reads TGTGCCTGGAGTGTAGGACAGACCTACGAGCAGTACTTC. It yields the protein CAWSVGQTYEQYF.

V gene TRBV2 combines with J gene TRBJ2-5, with D possibly matching TRBD2 (5 bases). CDR1 is SNHLY and CDR2 is FYNNEI in the germline V gene. The germline V and J ends were trimmed by 6 bases and 4 bases, with 18 bases remaining between them. The CDR3 length is 15 residues. The CDR3 DNA sequence: TGTGCCAGCAGCTCCAGGACGGGAAGAGGAGAGACCCAGTACTTC. Translating gives CASSSRTGRGETQYF.

The table lists this clone with a few counts. The gene calls are TRBV6-5 and TRBJ1-2; D possibly corresponds to TRBD1 (6 bases). There are 15 residues in the CDR3. The ends were cut back, 7 bases at V and 2 bases at J, with 17 bases in the middle. The germline CDR1 and CDR2 sequences are MNHEY and SVGAGI. This chain's CDR3 is CASIERIGQNYGYTF. The CDR3 DNA follows: TGTGCCAGCATCGAAAGGATAGGACAGAACTATGGCTACACCTTC.

This chain uses TRBV21-1 with TRBJ2-1; the table's D gene call, TRBD2, was not cross checked with the DNA. TRBV21-1 counts as a pseudogene. The CDR3 has 15 residues. In DNA form, the CDR3 reads TGTGCCAGCGCCAAGAGAGCGGGAGTCTACAATGAGCAGTTCTTC. This encodes CASAKRAGVYNEQFF.

This sequence joins TRBV2 and TRBJ1-6; tentative D call: TRBD1 (5 bases). This CDR3 comprises 16 residues. Germline CDR1 is SNHLY and CDR2 is FYNNEI. Trimming shortened V by 2 bases and J by 11 bases, and 19 bases separated the two germline ends. The CDR3: CASSEKGHGESTPLHF. DNA for the CDR3: TGTGCCAGCAGTGAAAAAGGACATGGGGAAAGTACACCCCTCCACTTT.

The chain recombines TRBV9 with TRBJ1-1, with TRBD1 matching over 7 bases. The CDR3 has 14 residues. V shed 8 bases and J 4 bases; nucleotides not matched to a gene: 11. Per germline, CDR1 SGDLS and CDR2 YYNGEE. The CDR3 region is CASSKGQGGTEAFF. In DNA form, the CDR3 reads TGTGCCAGTAGCAAAGGGCAGGGGGGCACTGAAGCTTTCTTT.

The chain joins TRBV29-1 to TRBJ2-1, with no clear D. With 4 bases removed from V and 0 bases from J, the gap between germline ends came to 10 bases. The CDR3 contains 14 residues. Germline V gene sequence: CDR1 SQVTM, CDR2 ANQGSEA. In DNA, the CDR3 is TGCAGCGTTGCCGCAGAAGTCTCCTACAATGAGCAGTTCTTC. Its protein product is CSVAAEVSYNEQFF.

This clone showed up just once. V gene TRBV28 combines with J gene TRBJ1-1; D is perhaps TRBD1 (5 bases). This CDR3 has 14 amino acids. Germline V gene lookup returns CDR1 MDHEN and CDR2 SYDVKM. V was pared by 3 bases and J by 2 bases, with 10 bases between. CDR3 sequence: CASSFGGGNTEAFF. The CDR3 bases are TGTGCCAGCAGTTTCGGGGGAGGAAACACTGAAGCTTTCTTT.

V and J are TRBV30 and TRBJ1-2, with TRBD1 matching 11 bases. CDR3 length equals 16 residues. Trimming at V came to 3 bases and at J to 5 bases, leaving 11 bases not matched to a gene. CDR1 is GTSNPN, CDR2 SVGIG, per germline (reference sequence). DNA of the CDR3: TGTGCCTGGAGCGTGCTGCGGACAGGGGGCTTGTATGGCTACACCTTC. Its translation is CAWSVLRTGGLYGYTF.

V gene TRBV6-2 or TRBV6-3 combines with J gene TRBJ2-3; TRBD2 matches 11 bases. The germline CDR1 and CDR2 sequences are MNHEY and SVGEGT. This CDR3 region has 16 residues. V shed 6 bases and J 3 bases; nucleotides not matched to a gene: 8. Here the CDR3 reads CASSPHTSGRTDTQYF. The DNA for the CDR3 is TGTGCCAGCAGCCCCCACACTAGCGGGAGAACAGATACGCAGTATTTT.

The chain carries TRBV5-1 and TRBJ2-2, with 8 bases fitting TRBD1. The V and J ends lost 5 bases and 3 bases, in that order; junction bases with no gene match: 0. Germline CDR1 and CDR2: SGHRS and YFSETQ. CDR3 length: 13 amino acids. CDR3 region: CASRQGDTGELFF. The CDR3 DNA follows: TGCGCCAGCAGACAGGGGGACACCGGGGAGCTGTTTTTT.

The V and J genes are TRBV21-1 and TRBJ1-4; TRBD1, the D gene given by the table, was not confirmed from the DNA. TRBV21-1 is shown as a pseudogene. The CDR3 covers 18 residues. The CDR3 bases are TGTGCCAGCAGCAAAGCGAACAGGGGATTGCGAACTAATGAAAAACTGTTTTTT. This translates into CASSKANRGLRTNEKLFF.

V gene TRBV19 combines with J gene TRBJ1-5; D is perhaps TRBD1 (6 bases). Trimming pared 5 bases from V and 1 base from J, leaving 15 bases between. Looked up from germline, CDR1 is LNHDA and CDR2 is SQIVND (reference sequence). CDR3 length equals 16 residues. The CDR3 DNA reads as TGTGCCAGTAGTCTCTGGGGGCGCGGAAGCAATCAGCCCCAGCATTTT. Its protein is CASSLWGRGSNQPQHF.

V and J are TRBV18 and TRBJ2-2, with D uncertain. The CDR3 spans 14 residues. Germline lookup yields CDR1 KGHSH and CDR2 LQKENI. V lost 0 bases, J lost 2 bases, and 4 bases lay in between. The CDR3 region has the DNA TGTGCCAGCTCACCACCTACTAACACCGGGGAGCTGTTTTTT. Translating it yields CASSPPTNTGELFF.

The chain links TRBV6-5 to TRBJ1-1, with D possibly TRBD1 on 5 matching bases. CDR1 is MNHEY and CDR2 is SVGAGI in the germline V gene. This CDR3 spans 14 amino acids. DNA for the CDR3: TGTACCACCCGGTCAGGGCTAATTGGGACTGAAGCTTTCTTT. Encoded protein: CTTRSGLIGTEAFF.

The chain is built from TRBV5-8 and TRBJ2-5; 7 nucleotides line up with TRBD1. Per the germline V gene, CDR1 is SGHTS and CDR2 is YDEGEE. Trimming at V came to 0 bases and at J to 3 bases, leaving 8 bases not matched to a gene. The CDR3 is made up of 16 amino acids. The CDR3 spells CASSLVLGQGEETQYF. The DNA for the CDR3 is TGTGCCAGCAGCTTGGTCTTGGGCCAGGGGGAAGAGACCCAGTACTTC.

The chain links TRBV9 to TRBJ2-7; TRBD2 matches 7 bases. CDR3 length: 14 amino acids. CDR1 is SGDLS, CDR2 YYNGEE, per germline. The junction had 7 bases not matched to a gene; V was cut back by 4 bases and J by 3 bases. CDR3 nucleotide sequence: TGTGCCAGCAGCCCAGCTACGGGGGGCTACGAGCAGTACTTC. Translation gives CASSPATGGYEQYF.

V gene TRBV4-1 combines with J gene TRBJ2-7; the D gene is possibly TRBD2 (5 bases). CDR1 and CDR2 (germline): MGHRA, YSYEKL. Trimming stripped 0 bases from V and 6 bases from J, with 12 bases between. The CDR3 totals 14 residues. CDR3 in amino acids: CASSQEGLGPEQYF. The DNA of the CDR3 is TGCGCCAGCAGCCAAGAAGGACTGGGTCCCGAGCAGTACTTC.

The CDR3: CASSPRGSDTGELFF. CDR3 nucleotide sequence: TGTGCCAGCAGCCCCAGGGGGTCGGACACCGGGGAGCTGTTTTTT. The chain uses TRBV4-2 and TRBJ2-2, with 7 bases aligning to TRBD1. CDR1 and CDR2 from the germline V gene are LGHNA and YNFKEQ. This CDR3 is built from 15 residues. J was trimmed by 3 bases and V by 4 bases; bases with no gene match: 5.

The genes are TRBV7-9 and TRBJ2-1; D is unclear. V was cut by 10 bases and J by 5 bases, with 18 bases left in between. The germline gives CDR1 SEHNR, CDR2 FQNEAQ (reference sequence). The CDR3 is 14 amino acids. The CDR3 nucleotides read TGTGCCACCGCGGATTTGAACGAGGACAATGAGCAGTTCTTC. Translation: CATADLNEDNEQFF.

The rearrangement links TRBV18 to TRBJ2-4; 8 bases match TRBD1. This CDR3 region has 17 residues. CDR1 and CDR2 from the germline V gene are KGHSH and LQKENI. The ends lost 0 bases at V and 1 base at J; junction bases unmatched: 5. This chain's CDR3 is CASSPPDRVLAKNIQYF. The CDR3 DNA follows: TGTGCCAGCTCACCACCGGACAGGGTCTTGGCCAAAAACATTCAGTACTTC.

This chain joins TRBV7-2 and TRBJ1-1; tentatively, D is TRBD1 (6 bases). CDR1 and CDR2 from the germline V gene are SGHTA and FQGNSA. The CDR3 spans 14 residues. Deletions cut 3 bases from V and 4 bases from J, with 12 bases between. The CDR3 sequence is CASSLDSLGTEAFF. CDR3 in DNA: TGTGCCAGCAGCTTGGACAGTTTGGGCACTGAAGCTTTCTTT. The full variable domain, its missing parts supplied by reference TRBV7-2 and TRBJ1-1, is GAGVSQSPSNKVTEKGKDVELRCDPISGHTALYWYRQSLGQGLEFLIYFQGNSAPDKSGLPSDRFSAERTGGSVSTLTIQRTQQEDSAVYLCASSLDSLGTEAFFGQGTRLTVV.